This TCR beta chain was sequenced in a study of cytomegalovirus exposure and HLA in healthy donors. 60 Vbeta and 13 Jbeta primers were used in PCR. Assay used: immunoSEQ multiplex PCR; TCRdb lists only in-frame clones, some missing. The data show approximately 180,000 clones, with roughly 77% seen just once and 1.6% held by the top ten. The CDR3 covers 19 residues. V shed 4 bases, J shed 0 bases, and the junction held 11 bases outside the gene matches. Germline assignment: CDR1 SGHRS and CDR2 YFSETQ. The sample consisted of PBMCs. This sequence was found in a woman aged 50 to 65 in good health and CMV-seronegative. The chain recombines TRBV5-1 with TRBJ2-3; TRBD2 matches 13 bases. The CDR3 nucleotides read TGCGCCAGCAGCCTGTACGTACTAGCGGGGGGGGTTAGCACAGATACGCAGTATTTT. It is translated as CASSLYVLAGGVSTDTQYF.